Below, one TCR beta chain is given with its context. No antigen is known for it. Preparation of the TCRbeta library was carried out with unique molecular identifiers. MiXCR, applied by TCRdb to the PCR reads, yields one record per CDR3 protein. The sample shows 600,000 or so distinct CDR3 sequences, under 25% of them seen only once. The V gene lost 5 bases and the J gene lost 2 bases, with 9 bases spanning the gap. Germline-derived CDR1 and CDR2 are SQVTM and ANQGSEA. This CDR3 has 12 amino acids. The data were taken from a study of T-cell reconstitution after alpha-beta-depleted transplantation in children. Overall study results and limits: Expanded graft clones, several hundred of them, were reportedly the source of alpha-beta T cells about two months after transplant. High day-60 TCRbeta diversity in some patients came from surviving recipient T cells and thymic progenitors. Once a year had passed after transplant, T-cell counts and diversity came mostly from newly produced T cells.

The genes are TRBV29-1 and TRBJ1-2, with D tentatively TRBD1 (6 bases). Source: PBMCs, mostly from graft donor cells, taken 360 days after TCRalphabeta/CD19-depleted stem cell transplant. The TCR sequence derives from a boy younger than two who had a stem cell transplant for acute myeloid leukemia, so the T cells may come from the graft donor. The CDR3 nucleotides read TGCAGCGTTATCGGGACAAACTATGGCTACACCTTC. Translating gives CSVIGTNYGYTF.